A single sample gave rise to the 17 T cell receptor beta chains below, sequenced in a study of control samples from healthy donors and cancer patients. Sequenced by immunoSEQ multiplex PCR; TCRdb stores in-frame clones only, minus some. The sample includes about 120,000 clones, around 89% seen only once; the top ten take about 1.1%. Sequenced: PBMCs. Receptors were obtained from a woman aged 45-65 years with colorectal cancer.

The rearrangement links TRBV28 to TRBJ2-1; weak D call: TRBD2 (7 bases). The CDR3 sequence is 17 residues long. Germline values: CDR1 MDHEN, CDR2 SYDVKM. V dropped 9 bases and J dropped 8 bases, with 29 bases sitting between them. This CDR3 reads CASGVGPLRRGGYEQFF. CDR3 in DNA: TGTGCCAGTGGAGTCGGTCCCCTCAGGAGGGGGGGGTATGAGCAGTTCTTC.

The chain joins TRBV5-5 to TRBJ2-7; a weak D match, TRBD1 (6 bases). Germline V gene sequence: CDR1 SGHKS, CDR2 YYEKEE (reference sequence). CDR3 length: 13 residues. Trimming removed 0 bases at V and 7 bases at J, with 11 bases between. DNA of the CDR3: TGTGCCAGCAGCTTGGCAGGGGCCCAGGAGCAGTACTTC. This translates into CASSLAGAQEQYF.

The rearrangement joins TRBV18 to TRBJ2-7, with D uncertain. The DNA matches TRBJ2-5 better at its end, which makes the J call doubtful. From germline, CDR1 is KGHSH and CDR2 LQKENI. CDR3 length equals 14 residues. CDR3 nucleotides: TGTGCCAGCTCACCAATTATTAGTCTGGAGACCCAGTACTTC. It encodes CASSPIISLETQYF.

This chain uses TRBV7-9 with TRBJ2-7; weak D call: TRBD2 (6 bases). Germline assignment: CDR1 SEHNR and CDR2 FQNEAQ (reference sequence). V was trimmed by 8 bases and J by 2 bases, leaving 16 bases between them. The CDR3 runs 14 residues. The CDR3 reads CASGSTGVAYEQYF. Here the CDR3 DNA reads TGTGCCAGCGGATCTACGGGGGTGGCCTACGAGCAGTACTTC.

The chain carries TRBV25-1 and TRBJ1-1; D not certain. V lost 5 bases and J 3 bases, leaving 10 bases between the germline ends. Germline CDR1 MGHDK, CDR2 SYGVNS. The CDR3 length is 13 residues. The chain's CDR3 is CASSTDSHTEAFF. The CDR3 region has the DNA TGTGCCAGCAGTACGGATTCGCACACTGAAGCTTTCTTT.

This clone has only one observation. The chain recombines TRBV9 with TRBJ2-2; weak D call: TRBD1 (6 bases). This CDR3 spans 15 amino acids. Looked up from germline, CDR1 is SGDLS and CDR2 is YYNGEE. Trimming removed 3 bases at V and 3 bases at J, with 12 bases between. CDR3 DNA sequence: TGTGCCAGCAGCGGTACAGGGTCGGACACCGGGGAGCTGTTTTTT. Its translation: CASSGTGSDTGELFF.

This clone was seen a handful of times. At one boundary the junction diverges from the germline segment, which might be a read error. V is TRBV19 and J is TRBJ1-5; perhaps TRBD1 as D (5 bases). There are 15 residues in the CDR3. CDR1 and CDR2 (germline): LNHDA, SQIVND (reference sequence). The CDR3 DNA follows: TGTGCCAGTAGTATAGATCGGGGGAGCACTCAGCCCCAGCATTTT. It encodes CASSIDRGSTQPQHF.

V gene TRBV28 combines with J gene TRBJ1-2; D possibly corresponds to TRBD1 (6 bases). V shed 10 bases and J shed 8 bases, with 14 bases lying between them. The CDR3 runs to 11 residues. Per germline, CDR1 MDHEN and CDR2 SYDVKM. This CDR3 is CATRGDRGYTF. The CDR3 DNA reads as TGTGCCACGAGGGGGGATCGGGGCTACACCTTC.

This clone is a singleton in its sample. The chain has TRBV7-3 and TRBJ2-1; weak D call: TRBD1 (5 bases). The CDR3 runs to 14 residues. CDR1 is SGHTA and CDR2 is FQGTGA in the germline V gene. V was clipped by 5 bases and J by 3 bases, with 11 bases between them. The CDR3 DNA reads as TGTGCCAGCAGCCCCGACAGATTCTACAATGAGCAGTTCTTC. Amino acids: CASSPDRFYNEQFF.

This chain uses TRBV10-2 with TRBJ2-1; 7 bases fit TRBD2. The trim removed 9 bases at V and 4 bases at J, leaving 9 bases unmatched. The CDR3 covers 14 residues. The germline V gene encodes CDR1 WSHSY and CDR2 SAAADI. CDR3 nucleotides: TGCGCCAGTAGGGGAGGGAGGGAATACAATGAGCAGTTCTTC. Translation gives CASRGGREYNEQFF.

This clone has a single count. The chain joins TRBV27 to TRBJ1-1; 7 bases are a match to TRBD1. The CDR3 loop spans 14 amino acids. Looked up from germline, CDR1 is MNHEY and CDR2 is SMNVEV (reference sequence). V lost 5 bases to trimming and J lost 1 base; unmatched junction nucleotides: 4. The CDR3 reads CASSAQGGNTEAFF. The CDR3 region has the DNA TGTGCCAGCAGTGCTCAGGGGGGGAACACTGAAGCTTTCTTT.

The rearrangement uses TRBV13 and TRBJ1-4; D gene unclear. V lost 5 bases, J lost 7 bases, and 14 bases lay in between. The length of the CDR3 is 14 residues. The V gene's germline CDR1 is PRHDT and CDR2 FYEKMQ (reference sequence). The DNA of the CDR3 is TGTGCCAGCAGCCAACTCCTTACGCCTGAAAAACTGTTTTTT. Protein product: CASSQLLTPEKLFF.

This rearrangement joins TRBV2 to TRBJ1-5; D call uncertain. The germline V and J ends were trimmed by 4 bases and 3 bases, with 13 bases remaining between them. This CDR3 is 15 amino acids long. Germline V gene sequence: CDR1 SNHLY, CDR2 FYNNEI. The CDR3 loop reads CASSVSQTNNQPQHF. CDR3 coding DNA: TGTGCCAGCAGTGTCTCTCAGACTAACAATCAGCCCCAGCATTTT. The full variable domain, rest sourced from reference TRBV2 and TRBJ1-5, is EPEVTQTPSHQVTQMGQEVILRCVPISNHLYFYWYRQILGQKVEFLVSFYNNEISEKSEIFDDQFSVERPDGSNFTLKIRSTKLEDSAMYFCASSVSQTNNQPQHFGDGTRLSIL.

J is TRBJ1-2 and V is TRBV4-2; no clear D. Trimming cost V 0 bases and J 4 bases, with 9 bases left between them. From germline, CDR1 is LGHNA and CDR2 YNFKEQ. This CDR3 is built from 14 residues. DNA for the CDR3: TGTGCCAGCAGCCAAGATCCTCTCGGCTATGGCTACACCTTC. Protein sequence: CASSQDPLGYGYTF.

This chain connects TRBV11-2 to TRBJ2-7; perhaps TRBD1 as D (5 bases). The CDR3 totals 11 residues. CDR1 and CDR2 from the germline V gene are SGHAT and FQNNGV. With 3 bases removed from V and 11 bases from J, the gap between germline ends came to 11 bases. CDR3 sequence reads: CASSFQGLKYF. The CDR3, as DNA: TGTGCCAGCAGCTTCCAGGGTTTAAAGTACTTC.

V is TRBV24-1 and J is TRBJ2-2; no clear D. This CDR3 is 15 amino acids long. V shed 5 bases and J shed 2 bases, with 11 bases lying between them. From germline, CDR1 is KGHDR and CDR2 SFDVKD. This chain's CDR3 is CATSAGGRNTGELFF. The CDR3 DNA follows: TGTGCCACCAGTGCTGGCGGACGAAACACCGGGGAGCTGTTTTTT.

This sequence joins TRBV9 and TRBJ2-5, with TRBD2 identical over 8 bases. CDR3 length: 15 amino acids. Trimming cost V 0 bases and J 5 bases; bases outside gene matches: 6. Per the germline V gene, CDR1 is SGDLS and CDR2 is YYNGEE. The CDR3 reads CASSVGTSQGETQYF. The DNA for the CDR3 is TGTGCCAGCAGCGTAGGGACTAGCCAAGGGGAGACCCAGTACTTC. The full variable domain, rest sourced from reference TRBV9 and TRBJ2-5, is DSGVTQTPKHLITATGQRVTLRCSPRSGDLSVYWYQQSLDQGLQFLIQYYNGEERAKGNILERFSAQQFPDLHSELNLSSLELGDSALYFCASSVGTSQGETQYFGPGTRLLVL.